These T cell receptor beta chains were read from a single sample in a study of regulatory T cells in long-lasting Graves disease. TCRdb passed the multiplex PCR reads through MiXCR, listing each CDR3 protein once. The data show roughly 510,000 distinct CDR3 sequences, with around 15% seen just once and around 13% held by the top ten. This sample was shared with a second study, whose subject was T cells in Graves' hyperthyroidism and ophthalmopathy.

The sequences come from peripheral blood mononuclear cells (PBMCs), collected at new diagnosis, from a patient treated with antithyroid drugs. These receptors originate from a man aged 18 to 30 with Graves disease. CDR3s include the opening cysteine and the closing phenylalanine or tryptophan. The D gene is left open where the match is weak. Only part of the rows carry a size: once, few, many, or a class if the clone is expanded.

cdr3_aa cdr3_nt clone_size v_call d_call j_call
CASSRGGRGPDTQYF TGTGCCAGCAGTCGAGGGGGACGGGGGCCAGATACGCAGTATTTT . TRBV13 . TRBJ2-3
CASSFARGTTEQFF TGTGCCAGCAGTTTCGCAAGGGGGACCACGGAGCAGTTCTTC . TRBV12-3/TRBV12-4 . TRBJ2-1
CASSMISRTEAFF TGTGCCAGTAGTATGATATCAAGAACTGAAGCTTTCTTT few TRBV19 . TRBJ1-1
CDSSLGTLLSPLHF TGTGACAGCAGCTTGGGTACCCTGCTTTCACCCCTCCACTTT . TRBV5-1 . TRBJ1-6
CASSVDGGDGNTIYF TGTGCCAGCAGCGTAGACGGAGGAGATGGAAACACCATATATTTT . TRBV9 . TRBJ1-3
CSARDLSGRNSYNEQFF TGCAGTGCTAGAGATCTGAGCGGGAGAAACTCCTACAATGAGCAGTTCTTC many TRBV20-1 TRBD2 TRBJ2-1
CASTRVPSYNEQFF TGTGCCAGCACCCGCGTTCCATCCTACAATGAGCAGTTCTTC few TRBV27 . TRBJ2-1
CASSLSLRQGDSPLHF TGTGCCAGCAGCCTTTCTTTGCGACAGGGGGATTCACCCCTCCACTTT . TRBV11-2 TRBD1 TRBJ1-6
CASRQWAEETQYF TGCGCCAGCAGACAATGGGCGGAAGAGACCCAGTACTTC . TRBV5-1 . TRBJ2-5
CASSMTSGSPDEQFF TGTGCCAGTAGTATGACTAGCGGGAGCCCCGATGAGCAGTTCTTC . TRBV19 TRBD2 TRBJ2-1
CATSDYPRQTTGELFF TGTGCCACCAGTGATTATCCGAGACAGACCACCGGGGAGCTGTTTTTT many TRBV24-1 . TRBJ2-2
CASSSQGAETGDPPGELFF TGTGCCAGCAGTTCACAGGGGGCTGAGACGGGAGATCCTCCCGGGGAGCTGTTTTTT once TRBV12-3/TRBV12-4 TRBD1 TRBJ2-2
CASTQGPVTGQYF TGTGCCAGCACCCAGGGGCCCGTTACGGGGCAGTACTTC many TRBV28 . TRBJ2-7
CAISERTGVYNEQFF TGTGCCATCAGTGAGCGGACAGGGGTCTACAATGAGCAGTTCTTC few TRBV10-3 TRBD1 TRBJ2-1
CASVQESGNQPQHF TGTGCCAGCGTACAGGAGTCAGGCAATCAGCCCCAGCATTTT few TRBV2 . TRBJ1-5
CASRAGGGYEQYF TGTGCCAGCAGGGCGGGGGGGGGCTACGAGCAGTACTTC . TRBV7-2 TRBD2 TRBJ2-7
CAWTGSYNSPLHF TGTGCCTGGACGGGCTCCTATAATTCACCCCTCCACTTT . TRBV30 . TRBJ1-6
CASSEWTGENIQYF TGTGCCAGCAGTGAATGGACAGGGGAAAACATTCAGTACTTC few TRBV2 TRBD1 TRBJ2-4
CASFLGSGVNTEAFF TGCGCCAGCTTTTTAGGATCAGGGGTGAACACTGAAGCTTTCTTT many TRBV5-1 . TRBJ1-1
CSARDFGVAGVEQFF TGCAGTGCTAGAGATTTTGGAGTAGCGGGAGTTGAGCAGTTCTTC many TRBV20-1 TRBD2 TRBJ2-1
CSASTGRDQPQHF TGCAGTGCTTCGACAGGGCGGGATCAGCCCCAGCATTTT few TRBV20-1 TRBD1 TRBJ1-5
CASSLTPAYTEAFF TGTGCCAGCAGCTTGACGCCAGCCTACACTGAAGCTTTCTTT many TRBV5-5 . TRBJ1-1
CASSLSGTGGYEQFF TGTGCCAGCAGTTTATCCGGGACAGGGGGTTATGAGCAGTTCTTC many TRBV28 TRBD1 TRBJ2-1
CASSYGTGGTQYF TGTGCCAGCAGCTACGGGACAGGGGGGACCCAGTACTTC . TRBV5-5 TRBD1 TRBJ2-5
CASSLGLAGMGEQFF TGTGCCAGCAGCTTAGGACTAGCGGGAATGGGTGAGCAGTTCTTC many TRBV11-1 TRBD2 TRBJ2-1
CAWNNLNTGELFF TGTGCCTGGAACAATTTGAACACCGGGGAGCTGTTTTTT few TRBV30 . TRBJ2-2
CASRPQANTEAFF TGTGCCAGCAGGCCACAGGCTAACACTGAAGCTTTCTTT . TRBV7-2 . TRBJ1-1
CASRTISGSVAGELFF TGTGCCAGCAGGACCATTAGCGGGAGTGTGGCCGGGGAGCTGTTTTTT many TRBV7-9 TRBD2 TRBJ2-2
CASSLVAGGDEQFF TGCGCCAGCAGCTTGGTAGCAGGGGGGGATGAGCAGTTCTTC . TRBV5-1 . TRBJ2-1
CASSTTGDEQFF TGTGCCAGTAGTACAACAGGAGATGAGCAGTTCTTC . TRBV19 . TRBJ2-1
CASSIDRGTGTYPDTQYF TGTGCCAGTAGTATAGATCGTGGGACAGGGACTTACCCAGATACGCAGTATTTT . TRBV19 TRBD1 TRBJ2-3
CASSLVAGANTEAFF TGCGCCAGCAGCTTGGTGGCAGGGGCGAACACTGAAGCTTTCTTT . TRBV5-1 . TRBJ1-1
CASSALQGRYGYTF TGTGCCAGTAGTGCCCTACAGGGGAGGTATGGCTACACCTTC many TRBV19 TRBD1 TRBJ1-2
CASSLRRRGLATFF TGTGCCAGCAGCTTGCGGCGGAGGGGGTTAGCAACTTTCTTT few TRBV5-6 . TRBJ1-1
CASSVVPTGSDEQFF TGTGCCAGCAGCGTAGTACCGACAGGCTCAGATGAGCAGTTCTTC . TRBV9 . TRBJ2-1
CAWSARGNQPQHF TGTGCCTGGAGTGCCAGGGGGAACCAGCCCCAGCATTTT many TRBV30 TRBD1 TRBJ1-5